A selection of T cell receptor beta chains follows, all from one sample in a study of shared clonotypes between healthy human individuals. Only in-frame clones appear in the TCRdb table, and some are missing; sequencing was by immunoSEQ multiplex PCR. In the table there are a few million clones, around nine tenths of which are singletons. The sequencing sample was made of naive CD4+ T cells sorted from blood. These TCRs come from a young man in good health. Both conserved end residues are part of each CDR3. The order of the fields is CDR3 length, clone size, V gene, D gene, J gene, CDR3 DNA, CDR3 protein. D genes are given only for firm matches. Not all rows give a size; the values are once, few, many and, for expanded clones, a class.

12	-	TRBV4-2	-	TRBJ2-7	TGTGCCAGCAGCTCCGATCAGGTTGGGCAGTACTTC	CASSSDQVGQYF
15	-	TRBV5-6	TRBD2	TRBJ2-7	TGTGCCAGCAGCGGACTAGCAGGAGGGCTCGTGGAGCAGTACTTC	CASSGLAGGLVEQYF
16	-	TRBV7-8	-	TRBJ2-3	TGTGCCAGCAGCAAGCCGACTGGCGCGCGCACAGATACGCAGTATTTT	CASSKPTGARTDTQYF
14	-	TRBV19	-	TRBJ1-5	TGTGCCACTCAAAGGGATTTTAGCAATCAGCCCCAGCATTTT	CATQRDFSNQPQHF
15	few	TRBV6-1	-	TRBJ1-5	TGTGCCAGCACTGAGGGGGAGGGGCCGACTCAGCCCCAGCATTTT	CASTEGEGPTQPQHF
14	few	TRBV6-5	-	TRBJ1-1	TGTGCCAGCAGCCCTGGACCGACGAACACTGAAGCTTTCTTT	CASSPGPTNTEAFF
16	-	TRBV5-8	-	TRBJ2-1	TGTGCCAGCAGCTACTTCACAGGGCTATCGGGGAATGAGCAGTTCTTC	CASSYFTGLSGNEQFF
16	-	TRBV6-6	-	TRBJ1-3	TGTGCCAGCGTAACAAACGGGGCGATCTCTGGAAACACCATATATTTT	CASVTNGAISGNTIYF
15	-	TRBV2	TRBD2	TRBJ2-5	TGTGCCAGCAAACCTGACCGCGGGGGTCAAGAGACCCAGTACTTC	CASKPDRGGQETQYF
14	few	TRBV5-6	-	TRBJ1-2	TGTGCCAGCAGCTTGGGACAACTGGGGGGAGGCTACACCTTC	CASSLGQLGGGYTF
15	-	TRBV18	-	TRBJ1-2	TGTGCCAGCTCACCACTTAACTGGGTTGAGTATGGCTACACCTTC	CASSPLNWVEYGYTF
15	-	TRBV5-6	-	TRBJ1-6	TGTGCCAGCAGCTTGTCGTCCTTGAATAATTCACCCCTCCACTTT	CASSLSSLNNSPLHF
15	-	TRBV5-1	-	TRBJ2-3	TGCGCCAGCAGCCCACTAGAAACCCTCCAAGATACGCAGTATTTT	CASSPLETLQDTQYF
13	-	TRBV9	-	TRBJ2-7	TGTGCCAGCAGCGTAGATGCCGGCAGGGAGCAGTACTTC	CASSVDAGREQYF
16	-	TRBV6-6	-	TRBJ2-2	TGTGCCAGCCGATCCGAGGGACCAGGGGTGCCCCGGGAGCTGTTTTTT	CASRSEGPGVPRELFF
13	-	TRBV5-4	-	TRBJ1-1	TGTGCCAGCAGCGTTTCGGGTCTTCGAGAAGCTTTCTTT	CASSVSGLREAFF
13	-	TRBV29-1	-	TRBJ2-7	TGCAGCGTTGAGGGGACGCAAATCTGGGAGCAGTACTTC	CSVEGTQIWEQYF
12	once	TRBV13	-	TRBJ2-1	TGTGCCAGCAGCCAGGGCCGTTGGGAGCAGTTCTTC	CASSQGRWEQFF
16	-	TRBV5-1	TRBD1	TRBJ2-2	TGCGCCAGCAGCTTGTCGGGACAGGAGGGGACCGGGGAGCTGTTTTTT	CASSLSGQEGTGELFF
13	-	TRBV27	TRBD1	TRBJ1-2	TGTGCCAGCAGTAGGACAGGGATCTATGGCTACACCTTC	CASSRTGIYGYTF
15	-	TRBV4-2	TRBD2	TRBJ2-5	TGTGCCAGCAGCCAAGGGGGGACTATCCAAGAGACCCAGTACTTC	CASSQGGTIQETQYF
15	-	TRBV14	-	TRBJ2-7	TGTGCCAGCAGCCGAAGGGAGGACCTGTCGGAAGAGCAGTACTTC	CASSRREDLSEEQYF
13	-	TRBV19	-	TRBJ2-3	TGTGCCAGTATTTCGGACCGTGGGTATACGCAGTATTTT	CASISDRGYTQYF
13	-	TRBV7-2	-	TRBJ2-7	TGTGCCAGCAGCAACACAGGGATTCACGAGCAGTACTTC	CASSNTGIHEQYF
16	-	TRBV18	-	TRBJ1-1	TGTGCCAGCTCACCCATGACAGGATATCAGAACACTGAAGCTTTCTTT	CASSPMTGYQNTEAFF
13	-	TRBV4-1	-	TRBJ1-6	TGCGCCAGCAGCCAGCGCTATAATTCACCCCTCCACTTT	CASSQRYNSPLHF
17	once	TRBV5-1	-	TRBJ2-1	TGCGCCAGCAGCCTCAACCCGGGGGAACTCTCCTACAATGAGCAGTTCTTC	CASSLNPGELSYNEQFF
12	-	TRBV6-1	-	TRBJ2-7	TGTGCCAGCAGTGAAAGGGGCAACGAGCAGTACTTC	CASSERGNEQYF
14	-	TRBV7-7	TRBD1	TRBJ2-7	TGTGCTAGCAGCTTAAGGCAGGGGGCGCTTGAGCAGTACTTC	CASSLRQGALEQYF
14	-	TRBV6-5	-	TRBJ1-2	TGTGCCAGCAGCCGACAGAGCCCCGACTATGGCTACACCTTC	CASSRQSPDYGYTF
13	-	TRBV5-1	TRBD1	TRBJ1-3	TGCGCCAGCAGTCGGACAGGGGAGGACACCATATATTTT	CASSRTGEDTIYF
15	-	TRBV5-1	-	TRBJ1-6	TGCGCCAGCAGCGAGGGAAGCTCCTATAATTCACCCCTCCACTTT	CASSEGSSYNSPLHF
13	-	TRBV29-1	-	TRBJ2-1	TGCAGCGTTCTCCCGGGACTCTACAATGAGCAGTTCTTC	CSVLPGLYNEQFF
9	-	TRBV6-5	-	TRBJ2-5	TGTGCCAGCGGAGGGGCCCAGTACTTC	CASGGAQYF
18	-	TRBV27	TRBD1	TRBJ1-1	TGTGCCAGCAGTTTACCAACCGGGGACAGGGGGGAGCACACTGAAGCTTTCTTT	CASSLPTGDRGEHTEAFF
12	-	TRBV30	-	TRBJ1-6	TGTGCCTGGTACCGGGGAAATTCACCCCTCCACTTT	CAWYRGNSPLHF
13	-	TRBV7-2	TRBD2	TRBJ2-7	TGTGCCAGCAGCTATTCCGGGACTAGGTGGCAGTACTTC	CASSYSGTRWQYF
13	-	TRBV7-2	-	TRBJ2-5	TGTGCCAGCAGCTTCGACAGGCGAGAGACCCAGTACTTC	CASSFDRRETQYF
14	-	TRBV5-1	TRBD1	TRBJ1-1	TGCGCCAGCAGTCAGGGGGCGGGGAACACTGAAGCTTTCTTT	CASSQGAGNTEAFF
15	-	TRBV6-1	-	TRBJ1-2	TGTGCCAGCAGGGAATTACAGGGTACCAACTATGGCTACACCTTC	CASRELQGTNYGYTF
15	-	TRBV10-3	TRBD1	TRBJ1-1	TGTGCCTCAAGAGGGACAGGGAATTCTAACACTGAAGCTTTCTTT	CASRGTGNSNTEAFF
15	few	TRBV6-1	-	TRBJ1-6	TGTGCCAGCAGTGAAGGAGGGCCGGGTGATTCACCCCTCCACTTT	CASSEGGPGDSPLHF
13	once	TRBV28	TRBD2	TRBJ2-5	TGTGCCAGCAGTTGGGGAGGGCGGGAGACCCAGTACTTC	CASSWGGRETQYF
14	-	TRBV5-6	-	TRBJ1-3	TGTGCCAGCAGCTGGGGGGTGACTGGAAACACCATATATTTT	CASSWGVTGNTIYF
14	-	TRBV6-6	-	TRBJ2-3	TGTGCCATCAGGCTGGGATCTAGCACAGATACGCAGTATTTT	CAIRLGSSTDTQYF
17	-	TRBV6-1	TRBD1	TRBJ1-5	TGTGCCAGCAGTGAATTGGTTTCCGGGACAGTTTTTCAGCCCCAGCATTTT	CASSELVSGTVFQPQHF
14	once	TRBV7-9	-	TRBJ2-7	TGTGCCAGCAGCTTAGATTACCCCGCTGGGGGGCAGTACTTC	CASSLDYPAGGQYF
16	-	TRBV28	TRBD1	TRBJ1-2	TGTGCCAGCAGTGGGGGACAGGACGAAGCTAACTATGGCTACACCTTC	CASSGGQDEANYGYTF
13	-	TRBV28	-	TRBJ1-2	TGTGCCAGCAGTTTACGGCCGAACGGTGGCTACACCTTC	CASSLRPNGGYTF
13	-	TRBV10-2	-	TRBJ2-7	TGCGCCAGCAGTGAAGGGGGGACCCTCCAGCAGTACTTC	CASSEGGTLQQYF
16	-	TRBV23-1	-	TRBJ1-2	TGCGCCACCCTGACAGGTTCCCGCCGCCTTGCACATGGCTACACCTTC	CATLTGSRRLAHGYTF
17	-	TRBV5-1	-	TRBJ2-5	TGCGCCAGCAGCTTAACAGGGACAGCGGGGGTCCTGGAGACCCAGTACTTC	CASSLTGTAGVLETQYF
15	-	TRBV7-2	TRBD1	TRBJ2-1	TGTGCCAGCAGCTCTCCTAACAGGGGGGACAATGAGCAGTTCTTC	CASSSPNRGDNEQFF
12	-	TRBV5-4	TRBD1	TRBJ1-2	TGTGCCAGCAGCCTGGACAGGAATGGCTACACCTTC	CASSLDRNGYTF
15	-	TRBV6-5	-	TRBJ1-5	TGTGCTACTGACACGGACCTCTATAGCAATCAGCCCCAGCATTTT	CATDTDLYSNQPQHF
16	-	TRBV5-1	TRBD2	TRBJ2-3	TGCGCCAGCAGCATAGGACTAGCGGGGACCTCAGATACGCAGTATTTT	CASSIGLAGTSDTQYF
16	-	TRBV5-1	-	TRBJ2-3	TGCGCCAGCAGCTCCGGACGGGGGCTAAGCACAGATACGCAGTATTTT	CASSSGRGLSTDTQYF
12	-	TRBV29-1	-	TRBJ2-2	TGCAGCGTTGTGTATTGGTCCGGGGAGCTGTTTTTT	CSVVYWSGELFF
18	-	TRBV6-4	TRBD1	TRBJ1-5	TGTGCCAGCATACTGGGAGGGATGCGACAGGGAAGCAATCAGCCCCAGCATTTT	CASILGGMRQGSNQPQHF